This entry features one TCR beta chain sequence. Its antigen is unknown. The record has no base qualities; no much larger clone is one base away. Stable hyperthyroidism was defined as no progression to ophthalmopathy within 18 months of follow-up. Hyperthyroidism patients were newly diagnosed, with disease duration under 2 months, and aged 18 to 65 years. Anyone with other autoimmune diseases, uncontrolled infections, pregnancy or lactation was excluded from the study. Clinical symptoms, serum thyroxine, TRAb, thyroid ultrasound and orbital computed tomography were used for diagnosis. PBMCs were isolated from 7.5 to 10 ml of fresh peripheral blood by Ficoll-Paque density gradient centrifugation. Trizol reagent was used to extract the total RNA, and its quality was then checked on an Agilent 2100 Bioanalyzer. For repertoire sequencing, the TCR beta CDR3 regions were amplified from RNA transcripts. HTBI primers and the Qiagen OneStep RT-PCR kit were used in a first-round RT-PCR, which was followed by a second-round multiplex PCR, size selection and purification. Libraries were sequenced paired-end with 100 bp reads on an Illumina HiSeq2000. The paper's data handling went like this. SOAPnuke was used to process the reads, throwing out any read that had adapters, had uncalled bases, had a mean Phred below 15, or lacked an exact constant-primer or identifier match. COPE v1.2.5 was used to merge high-quality paired reads. Unique nucleotide sequences were defined as clonotypes and aligned to IMGT TRB V, D and J references using MiTCR v1.1. Only V-J combinations with frequency above 0.0001 were analysed, covering about 99% of repertoires. For each V-J combination, a TCR clonal expansion and chaos score was defined as the ratio of F50 clonal expansion to chaos observed in the TCRdist matrix. Welch's t-statistics and random forest were used to narrow the features down to approximately 13 V-J combinations, which were then fed into a naive Bayes classifier. The similarity between thyroid and blood repertoires was quantified using the Morisita-Horn index. Using fastp trimming at Q25 and MiXCR clonotype assembly, TCRdb reanalyzed the public sequencing data and kept in-frame beta chains. Rows with one shared CDR3 protein collapse into an entry with the most common genes and DNA. These V and J calls originate from TCRdb's pipeline instead of the authors' own analysis. Within this sample are some 350,000 distinct CDR3 sequences, with 17% of them counted one time only. Roughly 2.3% of the sample is held by the ten biggest clonotypes.

This entry belongs to a study of Graves' ophthalmopathy and Graves' hyperthyroidism (dated by TCRdb to the late 2010s). Broadly, across the study: Peripheral blood was collected at initial diagnosis, before any treatment. The study used signatures of the TCR beta repertoire to tell Graves' ophthalmopathy apart from Graves' hyperthyroidism and to predict which patients would progress to ophthalmopathy. In total, some 140 blood samples were TCR-sequenced: around 42 ophthalmopathy, approximately 80 hyperthyroidism and roughly 17 hyperthyroidism-to-ophthalmopathy patients. To explore V-J signatures that distinguish ophthalmopathy from hyperthyroidism, a discovery set of about a hundred patients was enrolled, made up of 40 to 45 with ophthalmopathy and around 60 with stable hyperthyroidism. The independent validation cohort included around 19 hyperthyroidism patients plus 17 patients who later progressed from hyperthyroidism to ophthalmopathy. In five to seven hyperthyroidism patients, the T-cell repertoire of thyroid tissue was compared with the T-cell repertoire of blood. Following sampling, methimazole starting at 30 mg daily was administered to hyperthyroidism patients, and high-dose intravenous methylprednisolone was administered to ophthalmopathy patients. The research as a whole found: Sample size was not predetermined statistically, and investigators were not blinded to group allocation. Most of the expanded thyroid clonotypes with a frequency above 0.001 were also detected in blood, and it was suggested that the thyroid immune response may be reflected by blood repertoires. In cross-validation, the 13-signature model distinguished ophthalmopathy from stable hyperthyroidism with approximately 88% sensitivity and 81.08% specificity, and in the test set the corresponding values were about 80% and 75%. In validation, the model predicted ophthalmopathy progression with more than 70% sensitivity and roughly 72% specificity; more than ten predicted patients were CT-confirmed with GO in a median of approximately six months.

Relative to germline, V is 3 bases shorter and J is 2 bases shorter, with 8 bases between their ends. The CDR3 has 12 amino acids, counting the end cysteine and phenylalanine. Here the CDR3 DNA is all that survives: 36 bases in frame from base 1. CDR1 and CDR2 are read off the germline V gene (reference sequence) as GTSNPN and SVGIG. Sample: peripheral blood. This clonotype was sampled from an adult woman with stable Graves' hyperthyroidism. The sequence is built from TRBV30 and TRBJ2-7; no D gene can be assigned with confidence. The encoded CDR3 is CAWSGSPYEQYF. The DNA sequence is given as TGTGCCTGGAGCGGGTCCCCCTACGAGCAGTACTTC.